This is a list of T cell receptor beta chains from one sample in a study of identical twins. TCRdb re-analysed the 5' RACE reads in MiXCR, keeping a single row per CDR3 protein. The table records around 340,000 distinct CDR3 sequences, 9% to 15% of them present only once. The sample was also reused in another study, on yellow fever vaccine responses in identical twins.

The sample consisted of CD8+ T cells sorted from blood. All receptors come from a young woman in good health. Each CDR3 is given with its conserved first and last residue. D genes are given only for firm matches. Expanded clones get a size class; other rows say once, few or many, or leave the size out.

CDR3nt | CDR3aa | j_gene | abundance | v_gene | len | d_gene
TGTGCCAGCAGCGCATACCGGGACAGGGGTGAAGCTTTCTTT | CASSAYRDRGEAFF | TRBJ1-1 | NA | TRBV7-8 | 14 | TRBD1
TGTGCCAGCAGTCGGGATGAAACCAATGAGCAGTTCTTC | CASSRDETNEQFF | TRBJ2-1 | NA | TRBV6-4 | 13 | NA
TGTGCCAGCAGTTTATCGGGGTTAGCGGGAGGGCCGTTTGGAGAGACCCAGTACTTC | CASSLSGLAGGPFGETQYF | TRBJ2-5 | NA | TRBV27 | 19 | TRBD2
TGTGCCAGCAGCTTAGGACAGAGCTCCGAAAAACTGTTTTTT | CASSLGQSSEKLFF | TRBJ1-4 | NA | TRBV7-9 | 14 | NA
TGTGCCACTTCGACAGGGGGCGAAACCGGGGAGCTGTTTTTT | CATSTGGETGELFF | TRBJ2-2 | NA | TRBV6-4 | 14 | TRBD1
TGCGCCAGCAGTGAGTCGGGAGAGCAGTACTTC | CASSESGEQYF | TRBJ2-7 | few | TRBV10-2 | 11 | NA
TGTGCCAGCTCCTGGGGATATGGCCAGCCCCAGCATTTT | CASSWGYGQPQHF | TRBJ1-5 | NA | TRBV12-3/TRBV12-4 | 13 | NA
TGCGCCAGCAGCGGGGGCTCAGAGACCCAGTACTTC | CASSGGSETQYF | TRBJ2-5 | many | TRBV4-1 | 12 | NA
TGTGCCAGCAGTTCTAGACTAGCGAAGTACAATGAGCAGTTCTTC | CASSSRLAKYNEQFF | TRBJ2-1 | many | TRBV7-3 | 15 | TRBD2
TGTGCCAGCAGTTTTATGAAGGATGAGCAGTTCTTC | CASSFMKDEQFF | TRBJ2-1 | NA | TRBV12-3/TRBV12-4 | 12 | NA
TGTGCCACCTCAGGGGATAACACTGAAGCTTTCTTT | CATSGDNTEAFF | TRBJ1-1 | many | TRBV15 | 12 | NA
TGTGCCAGCAGCTCGGCCGGGACAATCTCATTAAGCACAGATACGCAGTATTTT | CASSSAGTISLSTDTQYF | TRBJ2-3 | NA | TRBV11-1 | 18 | NA
TGTGCCAGCAGCCACTTCGGACAGGGAAACAATGAGCAGTTCTTC | CASSHFGQGNNEQFF | TRBJ2-1 | NA | TRBV6-1 | 15 | TRBD1
TGCAGTGCTAGAGGGTTAGGGACTAGCGACTCCTACGAGCAGTACTTC | CSARGLGTSDSYEQYF | TRBJ2-7 | many | TRBV20-1 | 16 | TRBD2
TGTGCCAGCAGTGACGAGACCCAGTACTTC | CASSDETQYF | TRBJ2-5 | NA | TRBV28 | 10 | NA
TGCAGCGTTGTCGGGGGGGGCGACATAAGCACAGATACGCAGTATTTT | CSVVGGGDISTDTQYF | TRBJ2-3 | NA | TRBV29-1 | 16 | TRBD2
TGTGCCAGCAGCTTTAAGCGCGTGAACACCGGGGAGCTGTTTTTT | CASSFKRVNTGELFF | TRBJ2-2 | many | TRBV5-6 | 15 | NA
TGCGCCAGCAGCCAAGATTTATCGGTGGCTCAGCCCCAGCATTTT | CASSQDLSVAQPQHF | TRBJ1-5 | few | TRBV4-1 | 15 | NA
TGTGCCAGCAGTCCCCTAGGCCAGCCCTCCTACAATGAGCAGTTCTTC | CASSPLGQPSYNEQFF | TRBJ2-1 | few | TRBV12-3/TRBV12-4 | 16 | NA
TGTGCCAGCAGTGAAGCGGGGGGGGGCGTACAAGAGACCCAGTACTTC | CASSEAGGGVQETQYF | TRBJ2-5 | many | TRBV6-1 | 16 | NA
TGTGCCAGCAGTTTAGGGCGGGGGAGGGAGGAGCAGTTCTTC | CASSLGRGREEQFF | TRBJ2-1 | NA | TRBV28 | 14 | TRBD2
TGTGCCAGCCCTTGGGCGGGGCTCAATCAGCCCCAGCATTTT | CASPWAGLNQPQHF | TRBJ1-5 | NA | TRBV6-4 | 14 | NA
TGTGCCAGCAGTTTGAACTCCCGAGGGACTGAAGCTTTCTTT | CASSLNSRGTEAFF | TRBJ1-1 | NA | TRBV27 | 14 | NA
TGTGCCAGCAGCCCAATACAGGGGACGGAGAATCCCTACGAGCAGTACTTC | CASSPIQGTENPYEQYF | TRBJ2-7 | few | TRBV4-2 | 17 | TRBD1
TGTGCCAGCAGCCTTGAGGGGATTGGTGGCTACACCTTC | CASSLEGIGGYTF | TRBJ1-2 | NA | TRBV12-3/TRBV12-4 | 13 | NA
TGCGCCAGCAGCCAAGATTGGGACAGGGTCGGGCAGCCCCAGCATTTT | CASSQDWDRVGQPQHF | TRBJ1-5 | few | TRBV4-1 | 16 | TRBD1
TGTGCCAGCAGTGGCCAACCGGACTCCTACGAGCAGTACTTC | CASSGQPDSYEQYF | TRBJ2-7 | NA | TRBV2 | 14 | NA
TGTGCCAGCAGTTTGACAGCCGGTGAGCAGTTCTTC | CASSLTAGEQFF | TRBJ2-1 | few | TRBV12-3/TRBV12-4 | 12 | NA
TGTGCCAGCAGTAATATAGGGGGTCTGGACATTCAGTACTTC | CASSNIGGLDIQYF | TRBJ2-4 | few | TRBV25-1 | 14 | NA
TGCGCCAGCAGTGCCCAGACCGGGGAGCTGTTTTTT | CASSAQTGELFF | TRBJ2-2 | NA | TRBV10-1 | 12 | NA
TGTGCCAGCGCCCCCCAAGGAACTCACAATCAGCCCCAGCATTTT | CASAPQGTHNQPQHF | TRBJ1-5 | few | TRBV6-1 | 15 | NA
TGCAGTGCTAGTCGAGGGCGGGTCACCAAAAACATTCAGTACTTC | CSASRGRVTKNIQYF | TRBJ2-4 | NA | TRBV20-1 | 15 | NA
TGTGCCAGCAGCGCTACCTCTCCTTACAATGAGCAGTTCTTC | CASSATSPYNEQFF | TRBJ2-1 | many | TRBV9 | 14 | NA
TGTGCCAGCAGCGGTCGGGTCAGGAGGACTGAAGCTTTCTTT | CASSGRVRRTEAFF | TRBJ1-1 | many | TRBV7-2 | 14 | NA
TGTGCCAGCAGTGAATGGGCAGGGGGAAACACCGGGGAGCTGTTTTTT | CASSEWAGGNTGELFF | TRBJ2-2 | few | TRBV25-1 | 16 | TRBD1
TGTGCCAGCAGTTACTCGGCCGGCCAGAATTCACCCCTCCACTTT | CASSYSAGQNSPLHF | TRBJ1-6 | NA | TRBV6-5 | 15 | NA
TGTGCCAGCAGTCCTACAGGGTCTAGCACAGATACGCAGTATTTT | CASSPTGSSTDTQYF | TRBJ2-3 | many | TRBV12-3/TRBV12-4 | 15 | NA